Following are 21 T cell receptor beta chains from one sample sequenced in a study of shared clonotypes between healthy human individuals. Produced via immunoSEQ multiplex PCR; TCRdb's table is partial and in-frame only. The sample carries 2 million to 2.5 million clones, under 95% recorded once. Material: naive CD4+ T cells from PBMCs. Subset given: CD45RA+ positively selected. The receptors here all came from a man younger than 35 in good health. Some clones in this sample may be carry-over from other donors' samples.

The chain carries TRBV7-2 and TRBJ2-3, with TRBD2 identical over 7 bases. The CDR3 is made up of 14 amino acids. The J segment lost 5 bases and the V segment lost 1 base, leaving 3 bases of the junction unmatched. The germline gives CDR1 SGHTA, CDR2 FQGNSA. CDR3 sequence reads: CASSLGTSRDTQYF. The CDR3 nucleotides read TGTGCCAGCAGCTTAGGGACTAGTAGAGATACGCAGTATTTT.

The chain recombines TRBV18 with TRBJ2-1, with 11 bases identical to TRBD2. V gave up 0 bases and J gave up 6 bases; unmatched junction bases: 10. Germline V gives CDR1 KGHSH, CDR2 LQKENI. There are 18 residues in the CDR3. The CDR3, as DNA: TGTGCCAGCTCACCACCCCAAAGGCTAGCGGGAGGAACCAATGAGCAGTTCTTC. Translation gives CASSPPQRLAGGTNEQFF.

The CDR3 region has the DNA TGCGCCAGCAGGCGGGCCCTAGCACAGACTACGCAGTATTTT. Amino acids: CASRRALAQTTQYF. V gene TRBV5-1 combines with J gene TRBJ2-3, with D possibly being TRBD2 (5 bases). Germline CDR1 and CDR2: SGHRS and YFSETQ. CDR3 length equals 14 residues. Trimming removed 5 bases at V and 8 bases at J, with 18 bases between.

V gene TRBV7-3 combines with J gene TRBJ2-1; D unclear. Germline CDR1 reads SGHTA; CDR2 reads FQGTGA. CDR3 length equals 11 residues. V was cut by 5 bases and J by 9 bases, with 8 bases left in between. In DNA, the CDR3 is TGTGCCAGCAGCCAACTTAGTGAGCAGTTCTTC. Residues: CASSQLSEQFF.

This clone appeared a single time. The rearrangement uses TRBV28 and TRBJ1-5; the D gene is possibly TRBD1 (5 bases). The ends were cut back, 7 bases at V and 4 bases at J, with 17 bases in the middle. Per germline, CDR1 MDHEN and CDR2 SYDVKM. The CDR3 extends over 15 amino acids. CDR3 DNA sequence: TGTGCCAGCACTCAAACAGGACGGGATAATCAGCCCCAGCATTTT. Encoded protein: CASTQTGRDNQPQHF.

The J gene is TRBJ2-2, the V gene TRBV7-3; weak D call: TRBD1 (5 bases). The V gene's germline CDR1 is SGHTA and CDR2 FQGTGA. CDR3 size: 18 residues. V was clipped by 2 bases and J by 6 bases, with 22 bases between them. The CDR3 bases are TGTGCCAGCAGCTTAGAGTCCAGGCGGACACTTGGCGCCGGGGAGCTGTTTTTT. Encoded protein: CASSLESRRTLGAGELFF. The variable domain in full, with the rest retrieved from reference TRBV7-3 and TRBJ2-2, is GAGVSQTPSNKVTEKGKYVELRCDPISGHTALYWYRQSLGQGPEFLIYFQGTGAADDSGLPNDRFFAVRPEGSVSTLKIQRTERGDSAVYLCASSLESRRTLGAGELFFGEGSRLTVL.

This chain links TRBV19 with TRBJ1-1; 9 bases are shared with TRBD1. The germline V gene encodes CDR1 LNHDA and CDR2 SQIVND (reference sequence). J was trimmed by 0 bases and V by 6 bases; bases with no gene match: 11. CDR3 length: 17 residues. CDR3 sequence: CASSPPGQGWMNTEAFF. The CDR3 nucleotides read TGTGCCAGTAGCCCCCCGGGACAGGGATGGATGAACACTGAAGCTTTCTTT.

This chain connects TRBV11-1 to TRBJ2-1, with a weak D call TRBD2 (5 bases). CDR1 is SGHAT and CDR2 is FQDESV in the germline V gene (reference sequence). The V end was cut by 5 bases, the J end by 4 bases, with 12 bases between. The CDR3 runs 14 residues. This CDR3 is CASSVWTGYNEQFF. In DNA form, the CDR3 reads TGTGCCAGCAGCGTATGGACGGGGTACAATGAGCAGTTCTTC.

The chain employs TRBV28 and TRBJ2-7, with no clear D. V dropped 5 bases and J dropped 2 bases, with 4 bases sitting between them. The germline CDR1 and CDR2 sequences are MDHEN and SYDVKM. The CDR3 loop spans 11 amino acids. CDR3 amino acids: CASSAAYEQYF. The CDR3 DNA reads as TGTGCCAGCAGTGCCGCCTACGAGCAGTACTTC.

This sequence joins TRBV28 and TRBJ2-1; D not certain. Trimming shortened V by 3 bases and J by 6 bases, and 15 bases separated the two germline ends. The CDR3 is 15 amino acids. Germline loops: CDR1 MDHEN, CDR2 SYDVKM. The chain's CDR3 is CASSLFIGRGNEQFF. As DNA, the CDR3 is TGTGCCAGCAGTTTGTTTATAGGGCGAGGCAATGAGCAGTTCTTC.

The V and J genes are TRBV28 and TRBJ1-4; TRBD1 might be the D (5 bases). The CDR3 runs to 15 residues. With 4 bases removed from V and 5 bases from J, the gap between germline ends came to 14 bases. Germline V gene lookup returns CDR1 MDHEN and CDR2 SYDVKM. DNA for the CDR3: TGTGCCAGCAGTTCACCGATCGGGACGAATGAAAAACTGTTTTTT. This sequence encodes CASSSPIGTNEKLFF.

The V gene is TRBV5-1, the J gene TRBJ2-2; 13 bases map to TRBD2. The CDR3 loop spans 17 amino acids. Germline V gene lookup returns CDR1 SGHRS and CDR2 YFSETQ. J gave up 7 bases and V 0 bases, and 6 bases lay outside the gene matches. The CDR3 DNA sequence: TGCGCCAGCAGCTTGGCCGGCGGGACTAGCGGGGTCGGGGAGCTGTTTTTT. Its translation is CASSLAGGTSGVGELFF.

The chain has TRBV7-3 and TRBJ2-1, with TRBD2 matching 8 bases. Trimming cost V 5 bases and J 7 bases; bases outside gene matches: 10. CDR1 SGHTA and CDR2 FQGTGA come from the germline V gene. The CDR3 covers 15 residues. The CDR3 bases are TGTGCCAGCAGCCGCCTGGCTAGCGGGTGGAATGAGCAGTTCTTC. Encoded protein: CASSRLASGWNEQFF.

The rearrangement joins TRBV28 to TRBJ2-3, with 9 nucleotides matching TRBD1. From germline, CDR1 is MDHEN and CDR2 SYDVKM. The CDR3 runs to 16 residues. V dropped 5 bases and J dropped 6; count of bases not matched to a gene: 12. CDR3 sequence (DNA): TGTGCCAGCAGTCTTTTGGACAGGGGCATTAGGGATACGCAGTATTTT. Translating it yields CASSLLDRGIRDTQYF. Filled out from reference TRBV28 and TRBJ2-3, the complete variable domain reads DVKVTQSSRYLVKRTGEKVFLECVQDMDHENMFWYRQDPGLGLRLIYFSYDVKMKEKGDIPEGYSVSREKKERFSLILESASTNQTSMYLCASSLLDRGIRDTQYFGPGTRLTVL.

The V and J genes are TRBV18 and TRBJ2-3, with D tentatively TRBD1 or TRBD2 (5 bases each). Germline V gene data show CDR1 as KGHSH and CDR2 as LQKENI. V was trimmed by 3 bases and J by 1 base, leaving 14 bases between them. This CDR3 comprises 16 residues. CDR3 sequence: CASSPPEGRGTDTQYF. DNA for the CDR3: TGTGCCAGCTCACCTCCCGAGGGGCGCGGCACAGATACGCAGTATTTT. Combining the CDR3 with reference TRBV18 and TRBJ2-3 gives the whole variable domain NAGVMQNPRHLVRRRGQEARLRCSPMKGHSHVYWYRQLPEEGLKFMVYLQKENIIDESGMPKERFSAEFPKEGPSILRIQQVVRGDSAAYFCASSPPEGRGTDTQYFGPGTRLTVL.

J is TRBJ2-3 and V is TRBV4-2, with a tentative D call TRBD2 (6 bases). The CDR3 spans 17 residues. The V gene lost 4 bases and the J gene lost 0 bases, with 17 bases spanning the gap. Germline V CDR1 and CDR2: LGHNA, YNFKEQ. DNA of the CDR3: TGTGCCAGCAGCCCTATTAGTTTAGCGGCTAGCACAGATACGCAGTATTTT. Protein sequence: CASSPISLAASTDTQYF.

The chain couples TRBV28 to TRBJ1-3; TRBD1 matches at 9 bases. J gave up 2 bases and V 6 bases, and 5 bases lay outside the gene matches. Germline V gene sequence: CDR1 MDHEN, CDR2 SYDVKM. The CDR3 has 15 residues. The CDR3 is CASRLRDRAGNTIYF. The CDR3 DNA reads TGTGCCAGCAGGCTCCGGGACAGGGCTGGAAACACCATATATTTT.

The V and J genes are TRBV15 and TRBJ2-1, with 11 bases that match TRBD2. Germline CDR1 and CDR2: LNHNV and YYDKDF (reference sequence). The CDR3 sequence is 16 residues long. V lost 3 bases to trimming and J lost 6 bases; unmatched junction nucleotides: 7. The CDR3 DNA reads TGTGCCACCAGCAGGGGTGGGACTAGCGGTAGCAATGAGCAGTTCTTC. Residues: CATSRGGTSGSNEQFF.

This chain links TRBV5-4 with TRBJ1-2; maybe TRBD1 (6 bases). Per the germline V gene, CDR1 is SGHNT and CDR2 is YYREEE (reference sequence). This CDR3 spans 15 amino acids. Deletions cut 4 bases from V and 5 bases from J, with 18 bases between. The CDR3 here is CASSRSAGDNYGYTF. DNA for the CDR3: TGTGCCAGCAGCCGCTCGGCAGGGGATAATTATGGCTACACCTTC.

As regards this clone: The sample carries other DNA sequences with the same CDR3. The chain's CDR3 is CASSVSGYNEQFF. In DNA form, the CDR3 reads TGTGCCAGCAGCGTTAGCGGGTACAATGAGCAGTTCTTC. The genes are TRBV9 and TRBJ2-1, with 7 nucleotides matching TRBD2. The V and J ends lost 2 bases and 4 bases, in that order; junction bases with no gene match: 0. Germline-derived CDR1 and CDR2 are SGDLS and YYNGEE. This CDR3 comprises 13 residues.

This clone was seen only a few times. V is TRBV2 and J is TRBJ1-1; D call uncertain. CDR1 is SNHLY, CDR2 FYNNEI, per germline. Trimming cost V 8 bases and J 2 bases, with 9 bases left between them. This CDR3 comprises 12 residues. CDR3 sequence: CASYRDNTEAFF. CDR3 in DNA: TGTGCCAGCTACCGGGATAACACTGAAGCTTTCTTT.